This T cell receptor (beta chain) was identified in a study of shared clonotypes between healthy human individuals. Naivety among CD8 cells was defined by CD45RO negativity and positive CCR7 selection, thereby excluding terminally differentiated effector memory CD45RA+ cells. Produced via immunoSEQ multiplex PCR; TCRdb's table is partial and in-frame only. The sample has roughly 600,000 clones, 95% to 98% seen once; the top ten hold 0.3%. The clonotype originates from a man aged 30 to 45 in good health. The specimen sequenced was naive CD8+ T cells sorted from blood.

The CDR3 sequence: CASSESGDGTDTQYF. The CDR3 DNA reads TGCGCCAGCAGTGAGTCGGGGGACGGGACAGATACGCAGTATTTT. The rearrangement links TRBV10-1 to TRBJ2-3; either TRBD1 or TRBD2 may fit D (5 bases each). Germline V lookup: CDR1 WNHNN, CDR2 SYGVQD (reference sequence). V lost 0 bases and J 3 bases, leaving 10 bases between the germline ends. The CDR3 loop spans 15 amino acids.